This record looks at one T cell receptor (beta chain) sequence and its context. The antigen is unknown. This entry is derived from a study of beta chain features in type 1 diabetes. Via CD45RO/CCR7/CD25/CD127/CD95/CD27, cells of the CD4+ naive, central memory, regulatory and stem cell-like memory subsets were sorted. Findings and limits, study-wide: Sequencing the cDNA could make cells with high TCR expression show up more than they should. TCRB CDR3 length was moderately but significantly reduced in all four CD4+ subsets of Type 1 diabetes patients.

The isolated RNA, all of it, was reverse transcribed, so expressed TCRB transcripts were what got sequenced. The protocol was immunoSEQ multiplex PCR, while the TCRdb copy is restricted to in-frame clones and leaves out a portion. The table shows approximately 250,000 clones, with roughly 14% occurring only once. This CDR3 has 18 residues. V was cut by 5 bases and J by 1 base, with 24 bases left in between. The germline gives CDR1 SQVTM, CDR2 ANQGSEA. The receptor was derived from a woman between 40 and 50 years old in good health. V and J are TRBV29-1 and TRBJ2-4; maybe TRBD1 (6 bases). The specimen sequenced was naive CD4+ T cells from blood. The CDR3 region is CSVSLWTAPLGAKNIQYF. The CDR3 nucleotides read TGCAGCGTTTCCCTCTGGACAGCCCCGCTCGGGGCCAAAAACATTCAGTACTTC.